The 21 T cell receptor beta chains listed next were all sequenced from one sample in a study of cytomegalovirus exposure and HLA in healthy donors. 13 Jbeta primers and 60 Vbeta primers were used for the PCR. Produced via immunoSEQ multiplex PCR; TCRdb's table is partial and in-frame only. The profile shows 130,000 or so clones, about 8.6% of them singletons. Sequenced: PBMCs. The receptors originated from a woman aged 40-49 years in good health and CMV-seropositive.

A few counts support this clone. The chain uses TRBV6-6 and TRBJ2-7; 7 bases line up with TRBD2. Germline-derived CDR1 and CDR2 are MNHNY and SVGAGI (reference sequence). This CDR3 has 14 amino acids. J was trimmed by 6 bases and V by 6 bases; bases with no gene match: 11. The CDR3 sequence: CASSPRGGEGEQYF. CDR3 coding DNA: TGTGCCAGCAGCCCCCGGGGAGGGGAAGGCGAGCAGTACTTC.

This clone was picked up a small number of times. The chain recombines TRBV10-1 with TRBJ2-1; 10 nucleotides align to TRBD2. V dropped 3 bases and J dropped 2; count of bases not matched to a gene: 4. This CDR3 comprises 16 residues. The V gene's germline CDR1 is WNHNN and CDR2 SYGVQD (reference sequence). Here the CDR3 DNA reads TGCGCCAGCAGTGAAAGGACTAGCGGACCCTACAATGAGCAGTTCTTC. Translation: CASSERTSGPYNEQFF.

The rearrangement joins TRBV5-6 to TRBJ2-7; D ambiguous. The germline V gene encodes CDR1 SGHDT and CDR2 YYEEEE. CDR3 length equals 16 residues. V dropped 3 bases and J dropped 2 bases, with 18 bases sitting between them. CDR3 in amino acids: CASSSLRRLNTYEQYF. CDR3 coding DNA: TGTGCCAGCAGCTCGCTCAGGCGCCTGAACACCTACGAGCAGTACTTC.

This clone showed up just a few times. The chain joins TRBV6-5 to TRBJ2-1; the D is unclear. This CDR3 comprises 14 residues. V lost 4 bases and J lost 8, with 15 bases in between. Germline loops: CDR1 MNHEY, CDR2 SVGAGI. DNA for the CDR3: TGTGCCAGCAGTTCGGCCCCGACGGGTGATGAGCAGTTCTTC. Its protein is CASSSAPTGDEQFF.

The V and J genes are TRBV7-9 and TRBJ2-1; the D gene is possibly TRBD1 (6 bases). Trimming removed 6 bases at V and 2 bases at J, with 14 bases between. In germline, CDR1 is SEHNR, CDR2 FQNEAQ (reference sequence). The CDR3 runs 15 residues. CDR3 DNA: TGTGCCAGCAGTCTTCCCGGGACAACCTACAATGAGCAGTTCTTC. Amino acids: CASSLPGTTYNEQFF.

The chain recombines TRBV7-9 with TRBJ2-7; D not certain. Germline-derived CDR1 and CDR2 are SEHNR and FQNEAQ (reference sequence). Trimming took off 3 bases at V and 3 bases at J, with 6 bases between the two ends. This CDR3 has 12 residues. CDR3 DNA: TGTGCCAGCAGCTTTAGTTACTACGAGCAGTACTTC. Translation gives CASSFSYYEQYF.

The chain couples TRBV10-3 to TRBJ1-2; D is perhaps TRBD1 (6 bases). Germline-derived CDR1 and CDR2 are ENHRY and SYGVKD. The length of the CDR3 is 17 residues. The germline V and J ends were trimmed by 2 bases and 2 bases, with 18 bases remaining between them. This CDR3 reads CAISEGGPGTGNYGYTF. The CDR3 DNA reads TGTGCCATCAGTGAGGGGGGCCCCGGGACGGGAAACTATGGCTACACCTTC.

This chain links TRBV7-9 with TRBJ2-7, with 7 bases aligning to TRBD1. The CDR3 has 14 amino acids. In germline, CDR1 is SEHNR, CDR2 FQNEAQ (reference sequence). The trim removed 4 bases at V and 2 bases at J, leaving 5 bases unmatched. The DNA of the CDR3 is TGTGCCAGCAGCTCAACCACAGGGGCCTACGAGCAGTACTTC. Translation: CASSSTTGAYEQYF.

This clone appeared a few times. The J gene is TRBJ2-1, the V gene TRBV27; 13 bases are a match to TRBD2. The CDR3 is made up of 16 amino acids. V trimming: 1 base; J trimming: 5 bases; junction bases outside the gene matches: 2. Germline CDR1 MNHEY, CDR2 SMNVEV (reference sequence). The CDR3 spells CASSLWGTSGDNEQFF. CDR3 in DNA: TGTGCCAGCAGTTTATGGGGGACTAGCGGGGACAATGAGCAGTTCTTC.

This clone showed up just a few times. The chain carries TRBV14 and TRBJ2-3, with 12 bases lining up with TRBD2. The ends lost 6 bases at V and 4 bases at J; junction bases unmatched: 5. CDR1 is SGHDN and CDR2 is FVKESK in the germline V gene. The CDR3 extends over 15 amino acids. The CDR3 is CASSPSGGAPDTQYF. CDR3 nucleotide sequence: TGTGCCAGCAGTCCTAGCGGGGGGGCCCCAGATACGCAGTATTTT.

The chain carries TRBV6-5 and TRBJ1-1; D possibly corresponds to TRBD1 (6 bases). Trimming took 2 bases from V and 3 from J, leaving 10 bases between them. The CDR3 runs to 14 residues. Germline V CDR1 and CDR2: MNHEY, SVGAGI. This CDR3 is CASSYAGVDTEAFF. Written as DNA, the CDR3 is TGTGCCAGCAGTTACGCAGGGGTTGACACTGAAGCTTTCTTT.

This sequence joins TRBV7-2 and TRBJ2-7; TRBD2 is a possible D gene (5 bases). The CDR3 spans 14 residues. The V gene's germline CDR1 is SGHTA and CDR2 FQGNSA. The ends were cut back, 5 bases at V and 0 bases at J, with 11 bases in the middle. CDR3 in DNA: TGTGCCAGCAGCCCCCAAGGGAGCTCCTACGAGCAGTACTTC. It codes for CASSPQGSSYEQYF.

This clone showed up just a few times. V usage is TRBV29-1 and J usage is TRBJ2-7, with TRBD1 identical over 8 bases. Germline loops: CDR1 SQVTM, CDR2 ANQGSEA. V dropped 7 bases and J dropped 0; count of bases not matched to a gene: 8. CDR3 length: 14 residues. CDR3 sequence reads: CSATGTGGSYEQYF. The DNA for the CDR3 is TGCAGCGCAACCGGCACAGGGGGCTCCTACGAGCAGTACTTC.

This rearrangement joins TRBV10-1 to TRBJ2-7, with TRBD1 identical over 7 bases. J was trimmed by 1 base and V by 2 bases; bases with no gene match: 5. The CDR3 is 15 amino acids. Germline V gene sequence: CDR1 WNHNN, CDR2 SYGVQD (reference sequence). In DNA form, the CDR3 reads TGCGCCAGCAGTGAGGGACCGGGACAGTCCTACGAGCAGTACTTC. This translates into CASSEGPGQSYEQYF.

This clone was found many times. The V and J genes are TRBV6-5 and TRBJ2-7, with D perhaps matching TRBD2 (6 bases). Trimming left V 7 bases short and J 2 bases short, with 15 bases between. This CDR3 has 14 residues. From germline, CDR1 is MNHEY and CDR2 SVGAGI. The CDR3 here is CASNRTRRAYEQYF. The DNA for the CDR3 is TGTGCCAGCAACCGGACCCGGAGGGCCTACGAGCAGTACTTC.

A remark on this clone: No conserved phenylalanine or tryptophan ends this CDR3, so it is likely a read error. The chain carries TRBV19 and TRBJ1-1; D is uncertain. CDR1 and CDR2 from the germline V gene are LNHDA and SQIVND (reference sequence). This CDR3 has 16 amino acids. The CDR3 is CASSIDSGLLKTEAFL. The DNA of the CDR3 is TGTGCCAGTAGTATAGATTCGGGGTTACTGAAAACTGAAGCTTTCTTG.

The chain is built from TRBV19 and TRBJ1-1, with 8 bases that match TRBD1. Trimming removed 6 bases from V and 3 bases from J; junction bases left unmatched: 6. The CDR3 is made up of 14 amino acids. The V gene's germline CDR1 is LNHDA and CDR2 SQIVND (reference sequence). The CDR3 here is CASRPRDRYTEAFF. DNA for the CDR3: TGTGCCAGTAGGCCCCGGGACAGGTACACTGAAGCTTTCTTT.

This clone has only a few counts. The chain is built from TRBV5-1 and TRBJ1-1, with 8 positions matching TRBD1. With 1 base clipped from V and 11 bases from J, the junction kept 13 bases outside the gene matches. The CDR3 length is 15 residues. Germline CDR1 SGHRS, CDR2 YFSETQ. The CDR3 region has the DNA TGCGCCAGCAGCTTGTCACAGGGGGACAATTCAGGGGCTTTCTTT. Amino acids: CASSLSQGDNSGAFF.

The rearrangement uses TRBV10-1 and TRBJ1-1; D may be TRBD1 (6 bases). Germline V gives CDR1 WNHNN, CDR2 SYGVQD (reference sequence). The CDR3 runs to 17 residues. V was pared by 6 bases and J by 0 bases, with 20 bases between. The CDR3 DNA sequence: TGCGCCAGCAGCGCCACAGGGTTTCAGGACATGAACACTGAAGCTTTCTTT. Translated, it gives CASSATGFQDMNTEAFF.

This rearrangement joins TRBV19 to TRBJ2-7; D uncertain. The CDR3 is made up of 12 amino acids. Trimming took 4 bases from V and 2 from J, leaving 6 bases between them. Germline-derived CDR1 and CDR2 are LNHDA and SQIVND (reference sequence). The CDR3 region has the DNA TGTGCCAGTAGTAGTACTCCCTACGAGCAGTACTTC. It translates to CASSSTPYEQYF.

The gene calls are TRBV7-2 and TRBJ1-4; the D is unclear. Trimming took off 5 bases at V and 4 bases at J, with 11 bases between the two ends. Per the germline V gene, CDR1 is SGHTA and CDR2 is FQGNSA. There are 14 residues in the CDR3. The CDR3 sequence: CASSKAANNEKLFF. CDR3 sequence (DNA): TGTGCCAGCAGCAAGGCGGCCAATAATGAAAAACTGTTTTTT.